The T cell receptor (beta chain) under discussion was sequenced for a study of blood T cells in healthy people across ages. Background on the study: The template switching approach captured approximately one barcoded beta molecule for every two T cells. Study-level results: Long-lived donors had more naive CD4+ cells and higher diversity than aged donors. Across the age range, TCR beta diversity per million T cells fell in a roughly linear way. Naive T cell percentage and TCR beta diversity correlated strongly.

Points on this clonotype: The antigen is not known.

With 0 bases removed from V and 0 bases from J, the gap between germline ends came to 13 bases. The CDR3 has 17 residues. Germline CDR1 is SGHTA and CDR2 is FQGNSA. The authors ran a second PCR of about 6 to 11 cycles using a sample-barcoded 5' primer and a J-beta primer mix. TCRdb reanalysed the 5' RACE reads using MiXCR and keeps one entry per CDR3 protein. This repertoire shows about 1.4 million distinct CDR3 sequences, 55% to 75% found once; its top ten account for 6.5% to 8%. The source material was blood. The gene calls are TRBV7-2 and TRBJ2-3; the D is unclear. This receptor was taken from a man aged 18 to 30 in good health. The CDR3 sequence is CASSLAIGRPSTDTQYF. Here the CDR3 DNA reads TGTGCCAGCAGCTTAGCGATCGGGCGGCCTAGCACAGATACGCAGTATTTT.